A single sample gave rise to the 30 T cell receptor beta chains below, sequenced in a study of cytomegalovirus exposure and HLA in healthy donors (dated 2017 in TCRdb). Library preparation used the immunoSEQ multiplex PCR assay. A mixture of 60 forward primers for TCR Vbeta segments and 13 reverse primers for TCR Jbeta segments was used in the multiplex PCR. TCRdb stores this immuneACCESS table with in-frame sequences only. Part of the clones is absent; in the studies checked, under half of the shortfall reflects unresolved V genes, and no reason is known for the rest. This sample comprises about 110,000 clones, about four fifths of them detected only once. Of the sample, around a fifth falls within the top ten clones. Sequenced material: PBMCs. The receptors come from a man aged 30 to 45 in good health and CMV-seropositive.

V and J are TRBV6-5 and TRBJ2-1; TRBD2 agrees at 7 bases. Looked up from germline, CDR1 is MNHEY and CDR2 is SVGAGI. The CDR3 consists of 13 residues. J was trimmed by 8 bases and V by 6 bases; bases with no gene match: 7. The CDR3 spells CASSLSREDEQFF. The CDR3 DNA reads TGTGCCAGCAGCCTTTCTCGGGAGGATGAGCAGTTCTTC.

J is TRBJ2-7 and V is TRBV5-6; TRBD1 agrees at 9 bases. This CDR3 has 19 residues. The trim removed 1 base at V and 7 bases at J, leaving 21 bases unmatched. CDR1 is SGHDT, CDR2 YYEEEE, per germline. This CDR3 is CASSLFVVAGQGNFGEQYV. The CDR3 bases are TGTGCCAGCAGCTTGTTCGTCGTGGCGGGACAGGGAAACTTTGGGGAGCAGTACGTC.

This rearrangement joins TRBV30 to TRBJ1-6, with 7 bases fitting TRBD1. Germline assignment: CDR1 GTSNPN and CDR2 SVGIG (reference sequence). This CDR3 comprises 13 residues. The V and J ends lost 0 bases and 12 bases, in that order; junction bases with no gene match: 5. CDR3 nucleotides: TGTGCCTGGAGTGTAGAAGCAGGGGGACCCCTCCACTTT. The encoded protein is CAWSVEAGGPLHF.

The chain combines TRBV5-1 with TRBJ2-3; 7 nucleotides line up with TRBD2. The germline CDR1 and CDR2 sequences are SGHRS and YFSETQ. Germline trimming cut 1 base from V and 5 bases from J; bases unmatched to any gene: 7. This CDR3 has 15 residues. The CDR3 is CASSLLKAGEDTQYF. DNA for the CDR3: TGCGCCAGCAGCTTGTTAAAGGCGGGAGAAGATACGCAGTATTTT.

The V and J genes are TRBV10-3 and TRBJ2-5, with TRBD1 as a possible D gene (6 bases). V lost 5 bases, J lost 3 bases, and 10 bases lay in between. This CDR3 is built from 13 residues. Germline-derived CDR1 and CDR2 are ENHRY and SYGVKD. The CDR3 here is CAISLQGEETQYF. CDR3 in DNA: TGTGCCATCAGTCTACAGGGCGAAGAGACCCAGTACTTC.

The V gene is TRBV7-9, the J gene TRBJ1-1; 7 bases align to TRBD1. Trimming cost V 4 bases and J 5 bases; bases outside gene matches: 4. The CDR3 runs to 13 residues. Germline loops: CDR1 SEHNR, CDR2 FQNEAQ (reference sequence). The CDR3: CASSWGQLTEAFF. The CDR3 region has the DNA TGTGCCAGCAGCTGGGGACAGCTGACTGAAGCTTTCTTT.

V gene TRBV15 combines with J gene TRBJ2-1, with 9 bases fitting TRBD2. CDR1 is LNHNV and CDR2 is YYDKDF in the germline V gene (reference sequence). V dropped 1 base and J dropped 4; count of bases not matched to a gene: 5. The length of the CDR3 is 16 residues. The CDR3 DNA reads TGTGCCACCAGCAGAGTGAGACTAGCGGCTTACAATGAGCAGTTCTTC. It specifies CATSRVRLAAYNEQFF.

This CDR3 reads CASSTRRNNGYTF. The CDR3 DNA reads as TGTGCCAGTAGTACCCGCAGAAACAATGGCTACACCTTC. The chain recombines TRBV19 with TRBJ1-2; D gene ambiguous. Germline V gene lookup returns CDR1 LNHDA and CDR2 SQIVND (reference sequence). Between the trimmed V and J ends, which lost 4 bases and 6 bases, there was a span of 12 bases. CDR3 size: 13 residues.

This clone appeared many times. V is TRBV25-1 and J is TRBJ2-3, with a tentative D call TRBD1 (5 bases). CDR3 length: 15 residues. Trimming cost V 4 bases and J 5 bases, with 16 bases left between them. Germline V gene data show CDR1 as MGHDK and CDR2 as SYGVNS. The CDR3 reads CASSVPGTGGDTQYF. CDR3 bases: TGTGCCAGCAGTGTCCCCGGTACAGGCGGAGATACGCAGTATTTT.

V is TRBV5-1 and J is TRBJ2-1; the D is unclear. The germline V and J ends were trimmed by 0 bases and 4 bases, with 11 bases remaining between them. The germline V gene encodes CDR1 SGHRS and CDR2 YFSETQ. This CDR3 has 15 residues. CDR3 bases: TGCGCCAGCAGCTTGGCTTACGGGTTGTACAATGAGCAGTTCTTC. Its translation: CASSLAYGLYNEQFF.

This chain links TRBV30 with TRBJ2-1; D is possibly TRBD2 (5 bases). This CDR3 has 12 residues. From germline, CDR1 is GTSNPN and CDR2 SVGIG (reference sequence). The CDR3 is CGCGWLADEQFF. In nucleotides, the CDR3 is TGTGGGTGTGGCTGGCTAGCCGATGAGCAGTTCTTC.

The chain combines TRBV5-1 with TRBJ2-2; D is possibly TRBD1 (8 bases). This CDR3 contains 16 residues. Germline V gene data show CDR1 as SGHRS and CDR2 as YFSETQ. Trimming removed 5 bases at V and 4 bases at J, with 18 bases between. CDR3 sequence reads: CASSPLSGTGTGELFF. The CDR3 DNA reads TGCGCCAGCAGTCCCCTCAGCGGGACAGGCACCGGGGAGCTGTTTTTT. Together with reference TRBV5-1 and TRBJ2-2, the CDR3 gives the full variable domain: KAGVTQTPRYLIKTRGQQVTLSCSPISGHRSVSWYQQTPGQGLQFLFEYFSETQRNKGNFPGRFSGRQFSNSRSEMNVSTLELGDSALYLCASSPLSGTGTGELFFGEGSRLTVL.

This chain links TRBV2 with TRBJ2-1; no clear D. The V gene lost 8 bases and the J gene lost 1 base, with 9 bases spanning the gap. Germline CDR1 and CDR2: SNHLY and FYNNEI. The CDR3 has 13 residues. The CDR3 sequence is CASGRDSYNEQFF. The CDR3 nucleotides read TGTGCCAGCGGGCGAGATTCCTACAATGAGCAGTTCTTC.

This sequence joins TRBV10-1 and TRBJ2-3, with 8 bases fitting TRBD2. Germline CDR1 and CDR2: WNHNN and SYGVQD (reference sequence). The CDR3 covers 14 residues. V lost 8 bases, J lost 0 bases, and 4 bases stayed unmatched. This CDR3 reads CASARGGSTDTQYF. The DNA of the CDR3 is TGCGCCAGCGCCCGGGGGGGAAGCACAGATACGCAGTATTTT.

The CDR3: CASSLGTGTEAFF. CDR3 nucleotide sequence: TGTGCCAGCAGCTTAGGTACAGGAACCGAAGCTTTCTTT. This chain uses TRBV7-9 with TRBJ1-1; weak D call: TRBD1 (5 bases). Germline loops: CDR1 SEHNR, CDR2 FQNEAQ (reference sequence). The ends were cut back, 1 base at V and 8 bases at J, with 11 bases in the middle. This CDR3 has 13 amino acids. The entire variable domain, with the rest obtained from reference TRBV7-9 and TRBJ1-1, is as follows: DTGVSQNPRHKITKRGQNVTFRCDPISEHNRLYWYRQTLGQGPEFLTYFQNEAQLEKSRLLSDRFSAERPKGSFSTLEIQRTEQGDSAMYLCASSLGTGTEAFFGQGTRLTVV.

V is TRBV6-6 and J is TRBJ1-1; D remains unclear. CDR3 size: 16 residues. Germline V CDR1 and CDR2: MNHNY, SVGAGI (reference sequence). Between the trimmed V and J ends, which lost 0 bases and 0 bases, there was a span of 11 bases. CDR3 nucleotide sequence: TGTGCCAGCAGTTACTCGGCAGGCTACATGAACACTGAAGCTTTCTTT. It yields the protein CASSYSAGYMNTEAFF.

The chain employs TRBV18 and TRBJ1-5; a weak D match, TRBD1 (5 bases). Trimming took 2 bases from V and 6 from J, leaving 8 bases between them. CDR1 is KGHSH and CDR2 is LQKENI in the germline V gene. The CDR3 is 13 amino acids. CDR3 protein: CASSPDRGQPQHF. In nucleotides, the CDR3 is TGTGCCAGCTCACCAGATAGGGGTCAGCCCCAGCATTTT. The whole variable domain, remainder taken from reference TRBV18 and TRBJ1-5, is NAGVMQNPRHLVRRRGQEARLRCSPMKGHSHVYWYRQLPEEGLKFMVYLQKENIIDESGMPKERFSAEFPKEGPSILRIQQVVRGDSAAYFCASSPDRGQPQHFGDGTRLSIL.

CDR3: CASSVDHLAGNQFF. CDR3 nucleotides: TGTGCCAGCAGCGTAGACCATCTCGCGGGAAATCAGTTCTTC. This chain connects TRBV9 to TRBJ2-1, with D maybe TRBD2 (6 bases). The CDR3 has 14 amino acids. Germline CDR1 and CDR2: SGDLS and YYNGEE. V lost 0 bases, J lost 13 bases, and 17 bases lay in between.

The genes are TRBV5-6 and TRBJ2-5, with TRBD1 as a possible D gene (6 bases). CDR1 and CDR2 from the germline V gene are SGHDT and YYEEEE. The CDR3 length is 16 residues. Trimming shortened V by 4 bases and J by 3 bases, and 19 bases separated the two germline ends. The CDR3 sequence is CASSRLEGGVEETQYF. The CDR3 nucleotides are TGTGCCAGCAGCCGCCTCGAAGGGGGTGTGGAAGAGACCCAGTACTTC.

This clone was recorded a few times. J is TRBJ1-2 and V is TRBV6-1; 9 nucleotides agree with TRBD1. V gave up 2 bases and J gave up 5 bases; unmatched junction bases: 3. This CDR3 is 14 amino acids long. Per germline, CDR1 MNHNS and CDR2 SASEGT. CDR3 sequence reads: CASSESDRGYGYTF. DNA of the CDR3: TGTGCCAGCAGTGAATCGGACAGGGGATATGGCTACACCTTC.

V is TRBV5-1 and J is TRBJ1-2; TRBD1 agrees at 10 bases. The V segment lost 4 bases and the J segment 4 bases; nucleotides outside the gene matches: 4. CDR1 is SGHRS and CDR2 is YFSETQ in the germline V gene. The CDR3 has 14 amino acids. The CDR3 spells CASSPGDRGYGYTF. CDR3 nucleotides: TGCGCCAGCAGCCCGGGGGACAGGGGCTATGGCTACACCTTC.

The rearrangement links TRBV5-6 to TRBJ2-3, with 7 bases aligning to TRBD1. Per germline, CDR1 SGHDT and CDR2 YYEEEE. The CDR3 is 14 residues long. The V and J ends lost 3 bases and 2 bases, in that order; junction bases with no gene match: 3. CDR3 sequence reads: CASSWDSFTDTQYF. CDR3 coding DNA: TGTGCCAGCAGCTGGGACAGCTTCACAGATACGCAGTATTTT. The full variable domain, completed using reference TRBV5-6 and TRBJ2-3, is DAGVTQSPTHLIKTRGQQVTLRCSPKSGHDTVSWYQQALGQGPQFIFQYYEEEERQRGNFPDRFSGHQFPNYSSELNVNALLLGDSALYLCASSWDSFTDTQYFGPGTRLTVL.

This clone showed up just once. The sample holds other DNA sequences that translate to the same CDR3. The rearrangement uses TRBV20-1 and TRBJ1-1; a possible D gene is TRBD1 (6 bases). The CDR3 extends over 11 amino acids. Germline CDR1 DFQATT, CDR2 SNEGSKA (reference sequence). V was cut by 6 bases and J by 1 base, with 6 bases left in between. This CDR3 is CSADRNTEAFF. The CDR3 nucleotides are TGCAGTGCGGACAGGAACACTGAAGCTTTCTTT.

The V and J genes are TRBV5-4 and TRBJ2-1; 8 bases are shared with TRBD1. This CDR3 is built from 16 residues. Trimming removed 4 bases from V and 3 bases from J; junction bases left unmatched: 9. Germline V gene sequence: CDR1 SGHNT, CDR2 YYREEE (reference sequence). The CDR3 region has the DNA TGTGCCAGCAGCACCAAGACAGGGGCCCACTACAATGAGCAGTTCTTC. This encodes CASSTKTGAHYNEQFF.

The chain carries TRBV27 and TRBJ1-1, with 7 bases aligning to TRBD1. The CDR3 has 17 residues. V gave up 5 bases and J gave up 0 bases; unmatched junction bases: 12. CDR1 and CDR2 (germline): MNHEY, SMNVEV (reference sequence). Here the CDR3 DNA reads TGTGCCAGCAGTACGGACAGGAGTCACTTTATGAACACTGAAGCTTTCTTT. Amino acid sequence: CASSTDRSHFMNTEAFF.

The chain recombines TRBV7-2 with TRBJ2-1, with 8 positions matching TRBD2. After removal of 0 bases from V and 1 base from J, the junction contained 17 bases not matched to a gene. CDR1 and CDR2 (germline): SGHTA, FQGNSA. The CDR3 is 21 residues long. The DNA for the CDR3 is TGTGCCAGCAGCTTAGCGCTTCTTGGCCTAGCGGGCGTTCCATCCTACAATGAGCAGTTCTTC. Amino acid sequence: CASSLALLGLAGVPSYNEQFF.

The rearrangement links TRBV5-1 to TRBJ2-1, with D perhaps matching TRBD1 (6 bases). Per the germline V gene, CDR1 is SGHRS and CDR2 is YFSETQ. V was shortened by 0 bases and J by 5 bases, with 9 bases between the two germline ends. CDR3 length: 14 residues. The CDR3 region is CASSLGQVNNEQFF. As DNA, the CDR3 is TGCGCCAGCAGCTTGGGACAGGTGAACAATGAGCAGTTCTTC.

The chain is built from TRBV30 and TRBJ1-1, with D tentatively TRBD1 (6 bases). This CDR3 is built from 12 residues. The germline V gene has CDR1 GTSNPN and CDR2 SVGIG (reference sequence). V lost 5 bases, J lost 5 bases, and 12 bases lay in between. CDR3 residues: CAWSQGHTEAFF. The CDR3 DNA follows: TGTGCCTGGTCGCAGGGGCATACTGAAGCTTTCTTT.

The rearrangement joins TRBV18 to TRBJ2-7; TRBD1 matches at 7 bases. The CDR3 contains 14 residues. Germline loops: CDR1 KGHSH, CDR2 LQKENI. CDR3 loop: CASSTRQGSHEQYV. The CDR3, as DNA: TGTGCCAGCTCAACCAGACAGGGCTCCCACGAGCAGTACGTC.

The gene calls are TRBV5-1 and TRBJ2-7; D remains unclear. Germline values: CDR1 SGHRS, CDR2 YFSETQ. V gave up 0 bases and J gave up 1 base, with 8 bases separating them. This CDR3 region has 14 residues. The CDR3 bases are TGCGCCAGCAGCTTGGGCCCGGGTTCCTACGAGCAGTACGTC. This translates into CASSLGPGSYEQYV.